Below are 14 T cell receptor beta chains sequenced from a single sample in a study of cytomegalovirus exposure and HLA in healthy donors. The PCR contained 60 Vbeta and 13 Jbeta primers. The method was immunoSEQ multiplex PCR; TCRdb's version includes in-frame clones alone and lacks a portion of them. The sample has roughly 120,000 clones, less than 85% seen once. The specimen sequenced was PBMCs. Receptors originate from a male donor in good health and CMV-seronegative.

This chain links TRBV7-2 with TRBJ2-7, with D hard to call. The V gene lost 5 bases and the J gene lost 4 bases, with 15 bases spanning the gap. The CDR3 loop spans 14 amino acids. CDR1 SGHTA and CDR2 FQGNSA come from the germline V gene. The CDR3 DNA reads TGTGCCAGCAGCAATAAAAACGACATGTACGAGCAGTACTTC. It codes for CASSNKNDMYEQYF.

The chain uses TRBV7-3 and TRBJ1-2; TRBD1 might be the D (6 bases). In germline, CDR1 is SGHTA, CDR2 FQGTGA. The CDR3 has 15 residues. Trimming took 5 bases from V and 6 from J, leaving 19 bases between them. CDR3: CASSPHGTRGDGYTF. The CDR3 coding sequence is TGTGCCAGCAGCCCCCACGGGACAAGAGGGGATGGCTACACCTTC.

The rearrangement joins TRBV7-2 to TRBJ2-1; 9 bases fit TRBD2. V dropped 4 bases and J dropped 9; count of bases not matched to a gene: 7. Germline CDR1 is SGHTA and CDR2 is FQGNSA. The CDR3 has 14 residues. The CDR3 spells CASSSGLASGEQFF. The CDR3 DNA follows: TGTGCCAGCAGCTCGGGACTAGCTTCAGGTGAGCAGTTCTTC. Full variable domain (remainder filled in from reference TRBV7-2 and TRBJ2-1): GAGVSQSPSNKVTEKGKDVELRCDPISGHTALYWYRQSLGQGLEFLIYFQGNSAPDKSGLPSDRFSAERTGGSVSTLTIQRTQQEDSAVYLCASSSGLASGEQFFGPGTRLTVL.

This chain connects TRBV29-1 to TRBJ2-1; 12 bases are a match to TRBD1. This CDR3 is 15 amino acids long. Germline values: CDR1 SQVTM, CDR2 ANQGSEA. V dropped 3 bases and J dropped 6; count of bases not matched to a gene: 6. CDR3 bases: TGCAGCGTTGACAGGGACAGGGGGCGCTTCAATGAGCAGTTCTTC. Translated: CSVDRDRGRFNEQFF.

This sequence joins TRBV2 and TRBJ2-3; 8 bases agree with TRBD2. The CDR3 totals 11 residues. The J segment lost 10 bases and the V segment lost 5 bases, leaving 2 bases of the junction unmatched. The germline CDR1 and CDR2 sequences are SNHLY and FYNNEI. In DNA, the CDR3 is TGTGCCAGCAGTTATAGCGGGGCGCAGTATTTT. The encoded protein is CASSYSGAQYF.

V and J are TRBV7-2 and TRBJ1-2, with D unclear. The CDR3 runs 16 residues. V was clipped by 1 base and J by 0 bases, with 12 bases between them. Germline loops: CDR1 SGHTA, CDR2 FQGNSA. The CDR3 DNA is TGTGCCAGCAGCTTAGACGGGAACAGAGCTAACTATGGCTACACCTTC. Translation: CASSLDGNRANYGYTF.

The V call is TRBV11-3, the J call TRBJ1-1, with TRBD1 matching 7 bases. Germline-derived CDR1 and CDR2 are SGHNT and YENEEA. The V gene end was trimmed by 3 bases and the J gene end by 4 bases; junction bases not matched to a gene: 5. CDR3 size: 14 residues. The CDR3 nucleotides read TGTGCCAGCAGCTTCTCAGGGGGAGGCACTGAAGCTTTCTTT. Its protein is CASSFSGGGTEAFF.

The CDR3 DNA is TGTGCCAGCAGTGTTGGGGACAGTTTGAACACTGAAGCTTTCTTT. This gives the protein CASSVGDSLNTEAFF. This chain joins TRBV6-1 and TRBJ1-1; the match to TRBD1 covers 7 bases. V lost 4 bases, J lost 0 bases, and 5 bases stayed unmatched. Germline V lookup: CDR1 MNHNS, CDR2 SASEGT. The CDR3 covers 15 residues.

This sequence joins TRBV7-6 and TRBJ1-1, with D possibly TRBD1 on 6 matching bases. The CDR3 sequence is 17 residues long. V shed 1 base and J shed 1 base, with 16 bases lying between them. Germline values: CDR1 SGHVS, CDR2 FNYEAQ. The CDR3 DNA sequence: TGTGCCAGCAGCTTAGGATCGGTAGCGGGACAGAACACTGAAGCTTTCTTT. This translates into CASSLGSVAGQNTEAFF.

The chain joins TRBV4-3 to TRBJ2-2; D not resolved. CDR3 size: 18 residues. Germline assignment: CDR1 LGHNA and CDR2 YSLEER. The V and J ends lost 0 bases and 9 bases respectively, with 23 bases between them. The CDR3 here is CASSQDKTREGLWWELFF. The CDR3 nucleotides are TGCGCCAGCAGCCAAGATAAGACAAGAGAAGGTTTGTGGTGGGAGCTGTTTTTT.

V and J are TRBV5-1 and TRBJ1-5; D remains ambiguous. This CDR3 has 15 amino acids. Germline CDR1 and CDR2: SGHRS and YFSETQ. Deletions cut 0 bases from V and 0 bases from J, with 7 bases between. For the CDR3, the DNA is TGCGCCAGCAGCTTGGAAGGGAGTAGCAATCAGCCCCAGCATTTT. Translation gives CASSLEGSSNQPQHF.

A note on this clone: The junction does not match germline at one end; this may be a read error. The chain combines TRBV29-1 with TRBJ2-6, with a tentative D call TRBD1 (5 bases). The germline V gene has CDR1 SQVTM and CDR2 ANQGSEA. The CDR3 sequence is 17 residues long. CDR3 region: CSVGFKVRESGANGLTF. The CDR3 coding sequence is TGCAGCGTTGGCTTCAAAGTAAGGGAATCTGGGGCCAACGGCCTGACTTTC.

In this sample, this clone turned up once. The chain links TRBV20-1 to TRBJ2-7, with D uncertain. Germline V gives CDR1 DFQATT, CDR2 SNEGSKA (reference sequence). Trimming removed 5 bases from V and 3 bases from J, with 8 bases in between. The CDR3 has 11 amino acids. CDR3 protein: CSASTFYEQYF. DNA of the CDR3: TGCAGTGCTTCGACTTTCTACGAGCAGTACTTC.

The chain recombines TRBV30 with TRBJ2-1, with TRBD2 identical over 8 bases. The length of the CDR3 is 11 residues. CDR1 and CDR2 from the germline V gene are GTSNPN and SVGIG (reference sequence). After removal of 3 bases from V and 9 bases from J, the junction contained 1 base not matched to a gene. The CDR3 protein is CAWSGRGEQFF. In DNA, the CDR3 is TGTGCCTGGAGCGGGAGGGGTGAGCAGTTCTTC.